This TCR beta chain was retrieved from a study of regulatory T cells in long-lasting Graves disease. The junction had 11 bases not matched to a gene; V was cut back by 4 bases and J by 8 bases. Germline values: CDR1 SEHNR, CDR2 FQNEAQ (reference sequence). This CDR3 region has 15 residues. Study outcomes and limitations: With persistent disease, TRBV28, TRBJ1-2 and TRBJ2-5 were the favored segments.

This clonotype was seen at least ten times. As yet, its antigen is unknown. CDR3-region Arm-PCR and iRepertoire HTBI primers produced the TCR beta libraries. Per the original data handling: Among the samples, approximately 60 TRBV and 13 to 15 TRBJ segments were identified. MiXCR, run by TCRdb on the multiplex PCR reads, gives a single entry per CDR3 protein. None of the V and J calls come from the authors' own analysis; TCRdb made them. The profile shows around 500,000 distinct CDR3 sequences, more than 10% of them singletons. Time point of the sample: newly diagnosed GD, antithyroid drugs for less than 3 months. Scientists built the TCR library using RNA that was extracted from PBMCs. The same sample was also studied in work on T cells in Graves' hyperthyroidism and ophthalmopathy. From that paper: A set of HTBI primers served as the primers for a first-round RT-PCR of the TCR CDR3.

The origin of this receptor is a young woman with Graves disease. The chain links TRBV7-9 to TRBJ2-7, with 10 bases aligning to TRBD2. The sample consisted of peripheral blood mononuclear cells (PBMCs), taken at new diagnosis, from a patient treated with antithyroid drugs. The CDR3 loop reads CASSSIETSGYQQYF. The DNA of the CDR3 is TGTGCCAGCAGCTCGATAGAGACTAGCGGGTACCAGCAGTACTTC.